These T cell receptor beta chains were read from a single sample in a study of metastatic and nonmetastatic thyroid tumors. TCRdb re-called the PCR reads with MiXCR. This sample has approximately 37,000 clones; about a fifth occur once, and the top ten carry 2.5% to 3.5%. Material: tumor tissue. These receptors were taken from a male donor with papillary thyroid cancer or a benign thyroid nodule (not recorded which). Some clones in this sample may be carry-over from other donors' samples. Each CDR3 is given with its conserved first and last residue. The D gene is left open where the match is weak. Some rows have no size entry. The others give once, few or many, or a class for an expanded clone.

v_gene,len,d_gene,j_gene,abundance,CDR3aa,CDR3nt
TRBV28,13,-,TRBJ2-1,few,CASFRDGYNEQFF,TGTGCCAGCTTTAGAGACGGGTACAATGAGCAGTTCTTC
TRBV2,15,-,TRBJ2-4,many,CASSDAVGAKNIQYF,TGTGCCAGCAGTGACGCGGTCGGGGCCAAAAACATTCAGTACTTC
TRBV11-1,15,-,TRBJ2-1,many,CASSLLWEKNNEQFF,TGTGCCAGCAGCTTACTGTGGGAGAAGAATAATGAGCAGTTCTTC
TRBV30,14,-,TRBJ1-6,many,CAWSVKVYNSPLHF,TGTGCCTGGAGTGTAAAAGTATATAATTCACCCCTCCACTTT
TRBV6-2/TRBV6-3,14,TRBD2,TRBJ2-3,-,CASRSGGGEDTQYF,TGTGCCAGCCGCAGCGGGGGTGGCGAGGATACGCAGTATTTT
TRBV7-2,14,-,TRBJ1-3,-,CASRTGITGNTIYF,TGTGCCAGCAGAACAGGGATAACTGGAAACACCATATATTTT
TRBV20-1,11,-,TRBJ1-4,many,CSEKGVEKLFF,TGCAGTGAGAAAGGGGTCGAAAAACTGTTTTTT
TRBV28,13,-,TRBJ1-1,few,CASSLEGRQKDFF,TGTGCCAGCAGTTTAGAAGGCCGACAGAAAGATTTCTTT
TRBV18,15,TRBD2,TRBJ2-7,-,CASSPGLPRTYEQYF,TGTGCCAGCTCACCGGGACTACCTAGAACCTACGAGCAGTACTTC
TRBV7-2,13,-,TRBJ2-4,many,CASSLMGKNIQYF,TGTGCCAGCAGCTTAATGGGTAAAAACATTCAGTACTTC
TRBV15,15,-,TRBJ2-5,many,CATSRNREVGETQYF,TGTGCCACCAGCAGAAACAGGGAGGTGGGAGAGACCCAGTACTTC
TRBV20-1,14,TRBD2,TRBJ2-5,few,CSARLGGREETQHF,TGCAGTGCTAGATTGGGAGGGCGGGAAGAGACCCAACACTTC
TRBV3-1,19,TRBD2,TRBJ2-1,many,CASSRPGLAGASSYNEQFF,TGTGCCAGCAGCCGCCCGGGACTAGCGGGGGCTAGCTCCTACAATGAGCAGTTCTTC
TRBV28,12,TRBD1,TRBJ2-7,-,CASSYYYRGQYF,TGTGCCAGCAGTTACTACTACAGGGGGCAGTACTTC
TRBV6-1,15,-,TRBJ2-7,-,CASSAFLGSSYEQYF,TGTGCCAGCAGTGCTTTTTTGGGGAGCTCCTACGAGCAGTACTTC
TRBV7-2,16,TRBD2,TRBJ2-7,many,CASSLAGPGGSYEQYF,TGTGCCAGCAGCTTAGCCGGCCCGGGAGGATCCTACGAGCAGTACTTC
TRBV6-5,15,-,TRBJ2-2,few,CASSFSSVTTGELFF,TGTGCCAGCAGTTTCTCTAGCGTGACCACCGGGGAGCTGTTTTTT
TRBV6-1,13,-,TRBJ2-1,few,CASSVAAEYEQFF,TGTGCCAGCAGTGTAGCGGCGGAGTATGAGCAGTTCTTC
TRBV20-1,14,-,TRBJ1-4,many,CSAISWTDKEKLFF,TGCAGTGCTATATCTTGGACGGACAAGGAAAAACTGTTTTTT
TRBV5-1,14,-,TRBJ1-1,-,CASSITGQATEAFF,TGCGCCAGCAGCATCACAGGGCAGGCCACTGAAGCTTTCTTT
TRBV28,18,-,TRBJ2-1,-,CASKDKRPSQGAYNEQFF,TGTGCCAGCAAGGATAAACGCCCCTCCCAAGGGGCCTACAATGAGCAGTTCTTC
TRBV28,12,-,TRBJ1-1,-,CASSPGGTEAFF,TGTGCCAGCAGCCCGGGTGGCACTGAAGCTTTCTTT
TRBV6-2/TRBV6-3,12,-,TRBJ2-7,medium-sized,CASSSGASEQYF,TGTGCCAGCAGTTCGGGGGCCTCCGAGCAGTACTTC
TRBV28,13,-,TRBJ1-1,-,CASIWAKNTEAFF,TGTGCCAGTATTTGGGCAAAAAACACTGAAGCTTTCTTT
TRBV20-1,14,TRBD2,TRBJ2-7,-,CSAKGLAGTYEQYF,TGCAGTGCTAAAGGACTAGCGGGGACCTACGAGCAGTACTTC
TRBV2,17,TRBD2,TRBJ2-2,many,CASSVGLAGVFGGELFF,TGTGCCAGCAGCGTGGGACTAGCGGGAGTTTTTGGCGGGGAGCTGTTTTTT
TRBV4-2,16,TRBD2,TRBJ2-2,-,CASSHGLAGVGGELFF,TGTGCCAGCAGCCACGGACTAGCGGGAGTAGGCGGGGAGCTGTTTTTT
TRBV7-2,15,TRBD1,TRBJ1-5,-,CASSLSTGWNQPQHF,TGTGCCAGCAGCCTCTCGACAGGGTGGAATCAGCCCCAGCATTTT
TRBV4-2,17,-,TRBJ1-1,many,CASSRDGRVPLNTEAFF,TGTGCCAGCAGCCGGGATGGTCGGGTCCCCTTGAACACTGAAGCTTTCTTT
TRBV20-1,15,-,TRBJ2-3,many,CSATLRDMDTDTQYF,TGCAGTGCTACCCTCCGGGACATGGACACAGATACGCAGTATTTT
TRBV20-1,12,-,TRBJ1-1,-,CSATGGNTEAFF,TGTAGTGCTACCGGGGGTAACACTGAAGCTTTCTTT
TRBV12-3/TRBV12-4,14,-,TRBJ2-3,many,CASTLGTSTDTQYF,TGTGCCAGCACCTTGGGGACTAGCACAGATACGCAGTATTTT
TRBV6-1,14,-,TRBJ2-4,-,CASSETGTENIQYF,TGTGCCAGCAGTGAAACAGGGACCGAAAACATTCAGTACTTC
TRBV4-2,17,TRBD1,TRBJ1-5,many,CASSQAPQGGRNQPQHF,TGTGCCAGCAGCCAAGCCCCCCAGGGGGGACGCAATCAGCCTCAGCATTTT
TRBV7-9,15,TRBD1,TRBJ2-2,many,CASSRTGQSTGELFF,TGTGCCAGCAGCAGAACGGGACAGAGTACCGGGGAGCTGTTTTTT
TRBV19,15,TRBD2,TRBJ2-1,medium-sized,CASSIALAGVDEQFF,TGTGCCAGTAGTATAGCTCTAGCGGGAGTTGATGAGCAGTTCTTC
TRBV11-2,13,TRBD2,TRBJ2-7,-,CASIGSGKREQYF,TGTGCCAGCATTGGTAGCGGGAAACGCGAGCAGTACTTC
TRBV20-1,13,-,TRBJ2-2,many,CSAREGGIGELFF,TGCAGTGCTAGAGAGGGTGGGATCGGGGAGCTGTTTTTT
TRBV6-1,13,-,TRBJ2-1,-,CASSHGSVNEQFF,TGTGCCAGCAGTCATGGATCCGTCAATGAGCAGTTCTTC
TRBV18,15,-,TRBJ2-1,-,CASSPWKSSYNEQFF,TGTGCCAGCTCACCATGGAAGAGCTCCTACAATGAGCAGTTCTTC
TRBV20-1,15,TRBD2,TRBJ2-4,many,CSASRSGVGKNIQYF,TGCAGTGCTAGCCGGAGCGGGGTGGGCAAAAACATTCAGTACTTC
TRBV18,15,TRBD2,TRBJ2-7,many,CASSPPGGRVYEQYF,TGTGCCAGCTCACCACCTGGCGGGAGGGTCTACGAGCAGTACTTC
TRBV11-2,13,-,TRBJ1-2,-,CASSLGTADGYTF,TGTGCCAGCAGCTTAGGGACGGCGGATGGCTACACCTTC
TRBV7-3,14,-,TRBJ2-7,-,CASSQGGQGHEQYF,TGTGCCAGCAGCCAAGGAGGGCAGGGCCACGAGCAGTACTTC
TRBV19,13,-,TRBJ1-1,few,CASSSDRNTEAFF,TGTGCCAGTAGTAGTGACAGGAACACTGAAGCTTTCTTT
TRBV6-5,14,-,TRBJ1-2,few,CASSFLHGAYGYTF,TGTGCCAGCAGTTTTCTCCACGGGGCATATGGCTACACCTTC
TRBV2,12,-,TRBJ2-3,many,CASSSGTDTQYF,TGTGCCAGCAGTAGCGGGACAGATACGCAGTATTTT